This entry lists 28 T cell receptor beta chains sequenced from one sample in a study of blood T cell repertoires in COVID-19. Some clones are missing from TCRdb's copy, which holds only in-frame ones; the method was immunoSEQ multiplex PCR. The data hold fewer than 85,000 clones, with less than 95% observed a single time. The sequencing input was peripheral blood. The receptors were sampled from a woman between 45 and 65 years old in a cohort sampled during active COVID-19.

The chain joins TRBV7-2 to TRBJ1-4, with D hard to call. The CDR3 is 14 residues long. Deletions cut 1 base from V and 8 bases from J, with 11 bases between. Per the germline V gene, CDR1 is SGHTA and CDR2 is FQGNSA. CDR3 bases: TGTGCCAGCAGCTTAGTCGTCAACTCCGAAAAACTGTTTTTT. Translating it yields CASSLVVNSEKLFF. Variable domain in full (rest from reference TRBV7-2 and TRBJ1-4): GAGVSQSPSNKVTEKGKDVELRCDPISGHTALYWYRQSLGQGLEFLIYFQGNSAPDKSGLPSDRFSAERTGGSVSTLTIQRTQQEDSAVYLCASSLVVNSEKLFFGSGTQLSVL.

V is TRBV5-1 and J is TRBJ1-3; D may be TRBD1 (6 bases). V was trimmed by 4 bases and J by 3 bases, leaving 14 bases between them. This CDR3 has 15 amino acids. The germline V gene has CDR1 SGHRS and CDR2 YFSETQ. CDR3 DNA sequence: TGCGCCAGCAGCCCGGACAGCAAGATTGGAAACACCATATATTTT. Translated, it gives CASSPDSKIGNTIYF.

Of note for this clone: At one boundary the junction diverges from the germline segment, which might be a read error. The genes are TRBV27 and TRBJ2-1; D is uncertain. CDR1 is MNHEY, CDR2 SMNVEV, per germline (reference sequence). This CDR3 has 11 residues. CDR3 nucleotides: TGTGCCAGCGCCATCTACGATGAGCAGTTCTTC. Translating gives CASAIYDEQFF.

The CDR3 nucleotides are TGTGCCAGTAAATCCCCAGGGGGCGGTCAACGGGAGCAGTTCTTC. Translation gives CASKSPGGGQREQFF. The chain links TRBV19 to TRBJ2-1; TRBD1 aligns across 8 bases. CDR3 length equals 15 residues. Germline CDR1 is LNHDA and CDR2 is SQIVND (reference sequence). J gave up 10 bases and V 7 bases, and 15 bases lay outside the gene matches.

The chain joins TRBV7-2 to TRBJ2-1, with D possibly TRBD2 on 6 matching bases. There are 16 residues in the CDR3. Germline values: CDR1 SGHTA, CDR2 FQGNSA. The V end was cut by 6 bases, the J end by 0 bases, with 15 bases between. In DNA, the CDR3 is TGTGCCAGCAGGAGACAAACCGGGAGCTCCTACAATGAGCAGTTCTTC. Translated, it gives CASRRQTGSSYNEQFF.

This sequence joins TRBV9 and TRBJ1-1; TRBD1 matches 7 bases. This CDR3 is built from 13 residues. Germline V gene data show CDR1 as SGDLS and CDR2 as YYNGEE. V lost 4 bases to trimming and J lost 5 bases; unmatched junction nucleotides: 5. In DNA, the CDR3 is TGTGCCAGCAGCCCACAGGGGCCGACTGAAGCTTTCTTT. Residues: CASSPQGPTEAFF.

Concerning this clone: The junction differs from germline at one of its ends, possibly a read error. The chain recombines TRBV12-3 or TRBV12-4 with TRBJ2-5; no definite D call. The CDR3 totals 13 residues. CDR3 region: CASSLVAQEAQYF. The DNA for the CDR3 is TGTGCCAGCAGTTTAGTCGCCCAAGAGGCCCAGTACTTC.

This chain connects TRBV28 to TRBJ1-2; weak D call: TRBD1 (5 bases). This CDR3 spans 15 amino acids. Germline V gene lookup returns CDR1 MDHEN and CDR2 SYDVKM. V lost 2 bases, J lost 2 bases, and 12 bases lay in between. The CDR3: CASSLGGTGNYGYTF. The CDR3 DNA reads TGTGCCAGCAGTTTAGGAGGGACGGGGAACTATGGCTACACCTTC.

This clone was detected once. The CDR3 protein is CASRTTFGTSSEGAQETQYF. Here the CDR3 DNA reads TGTGCCAGCAGGACCACCTTCGGGACTAGCTCTGAAGGGGCCCAAGAGACCCAGTACTTC. The V and J genes are TRBV28 and TRBJ2-5; the match to TRBD2 covers 9 bases. This CDR3 comprises 20 residues. The V segment lost 6 bases and the J segment 1 base; nucleotides outside the gene matches: 21. Germline CDR1 MDHEN, CDR2 SYDVKM.

The DNA for the CDR3 is TGTGCCAGCAGGACCACAGCTAACTATGGCTACACCTTC. Translated: CASRTTANYGYTF. This chain connects TRBV28 to TRBJ1-2; D call uncertain. CDR3 length equals 13 residues. The V and J ends lost 6 bases and 0 bases respectively, with 8 bases between them. CDR1 is MDHEN, CDR2 SYDVKM, per germline.

The chain couples TRBV6-6 to TRBJ2-1; TRBD1 matches 10 bases. The CDR3 sequence is 14 residues long. Germline lookup yields CDR1 MNHNY and CDR2 SVGAGI (reference sequence). The trim removed 5 bases at V and 8 bases at J, leaving 6 bases unmatched. The CDR3 reads CASSLTGGEDEQFF. Written as DNA, the CDR3 is TGTGCCAGCAGTCTGACAGGGGGCGAGGATGAGCAGTTCTTC.

The chain links TRBV28 to TRBJ1-2; 7 bases agree with TRBD1. V dropped 1 base and J dropped 5; count of bases not matched to a gene: 4. The CDR3 length is 14 residues. CDR1 MDHEN and CDR2 SYDVKM come from the germline V gene. The CDR3 loop is CASSLSGGLYGYTF. CDR3 sequence (DNA): TGTGCCAGCAGTTTATCAGGGGGTCTATATGGCTACACCTTC.

This CDR3 is CASSLTADTQYF. CDR3 nucleotide sequence: TGTGCCAGCAGCTTAACAGCGGATACGCAGTATTTT. The chain recombines TRBV7-3 with TRBJ2-3; D is undetermined. Germline CDR1 reads SGHTA; CDR2 reads FQGTGA. This CDR3 has 12 amino acids. The ends were cut back, 0 bases at V and 6 bases at J, with 4 bases in the middle.

The chain is built from TRBV5-6 and TRBJ1-3, with D perhaps matching TRBD1 (5 bases). Per the germline V gene, CDR1 is SGHDT and CDR2 is YYEEEE. V was cut by 3 bases and J by 9 bases, with 10 bases left in between. The CDR3 length is 12 residues. Here the CDR3 reads CASSSGQGTIYF. For the CDR3, the DNA is TGTGCCAGCAGCTCTGGACAAGGCACCATATATTTT.

This chain connects TRBV19 to TRBJ1-4; TRBD1 aligns across 9 bases. J was trimmed by 8 bases and V by 7 bases; bases with no gene match: 11. This CDR3 contains 15 residues. Germline V gene sequence: CDR1 LNHDA, CDR2 SQIVND (reference sequence). The CDR3 DNA is TGTGCCAGTACCGATTCGGGACAGGGAAGCGAAAAACTGTTTTTT. The encoded protein is CASTDSGQGSEKLFF.

CDR3 in DNA: TGCGCCAGCAGCCTATCCCTTACAGGGAACGAGCAGTACTTC. Its translation: CASSLSLTGNEQYF. The chain couples TRBV5-1 to TRBJ2-7; a weak D match, TRBD1 (6 bases). V gave up 4 bases and J gave up 5 bases, with 16 bases separating them. CDR1 and CDR2 (germline): SGHRS, YFSETQ. The CDR3 is made up of 14 amino acids.

This chain uses TRBV28 with TRBJ2-7, with 9 bases lining up with TRBD1. The CDR3 extends over 16 amino acids. The V segment lost 6 bases and the J segment 6 bases; nucleotides outside the gene matches: 15. Looked up from germline, CDR1 is MDHEN and CDR2 is SYDVKM. CDR3 sequence: CASSDPNRGRVGEQYF. In nucleotides, the CDR3 is TGTGCCAGCAGCGACCCTAACAGGGGGCGCGTCGGCGAGCAGTACTTC.

This clone was seen a single time. The rearrangement joins TRBV28 to TRBJ1-1, with D tentatively TRBD1 (6 bases). The CDR3 totals 14 residues. The germline V gene encodes CDR1 MDHEN and CDR2 SYDVKM. Trimming cost V 4 bases and J 1 base, with 10 bases left between them. The DNA of the CDR3 is TGTGCCAGCAGTTCAGGACAGACGAACACTGAAGCTTTCTTT. Protein: CASSSGQTNTEAFF.

This chain uses TRBV7-9 with TRBJ2-7; 10 bases are shared with TRBD2. CDR3 length: 13 amino acids. CDR1 SEHNR and CDR2 FQNEAQ come from the germline V gene (reference sequence). The V segment lost 10 bases and the J segment 2 bases; nucleotides outside the gene matches: 5. Here the CDR3 DNA reads TGTGCCACCACCCTAGCGGGAGCCTACGAGCAGTACTTC. It is translated as CATTLAGAYEQYF.

The CDR3 nucleotides read TGTGCCTATAACAGGGGTTCGAACACCGGGGAGCTGTTTTTT. Protein product: CAYNRGSNTGELFF. V gene TRBV30 combines with J gene TRBJ2-2; 7 nucleotides agree with TRBD1. This CDR3 is built from 14 residues. Germline CDR1 reads GTSNPN; CDR2 reads SVGIG (reference sequence). Trimming took 7 bases from V and 0 from J; bases not matched to a gene: 5.

This clone was seen just once. V gene TRBV13 combines with J gene TRBJ2-3, with TRBD2 matching 13 bases. Germline-derived CDR1 and CDR2 are PRHDT and FYEKMQ (reference sequence). This CDR3 region has 16 residues. The V gene end was trimmed by 5 bases and the J gene end by 1 base; junction bases not matched to a gene: 3. The CDR3 reads CASSPGLAGGTDTQYF. The CDR3 DNA is TGTGCCAGCAGCCCCGGACTAGCGGGAGGCACAGATACGCAGTATTTT.

The chain has TRBV4-2 and TRBJ1-3; D call uncertain. Deletions cut 4 bases from V and 0 bases from J, with 10 bases between. The CDR3 length is 15 residues. Germline V lookup: CDR1 LGHNA, CDR2 YNFKEQ. Here the CDR3 reads CASSPGTYSGNTIYF. The CDR3 nucleotides are TGTGCCAGCAGCCCGGGAACATACTCTGGAAACACCATATATTTT.

The rearrangement joins TRBV18 to TRBJ2-7; tentative D call: TRBD2 (6 bases). The CDR3 length is 15 residues. Trimming took off 2 bases at V and 3 bases at J, with 14 bases between the two ends. CDR1 KGHSH and CDR2 LQKENI come from the germline V gene. CDR3 in amino acids: CASSPALGGDYEQYF. The CDR3 DNA sequence: TGTGCCAGCTCACCAGCCCTAGGAGGGGACTACGAGCAGTACTTC.

V is TRBV27 and J is TRBJ2-1; 13 bases agree with TRBD2. CDR3 length equals 15 residues. Trimming cost V 5 bases and J 6 bases; bases outside gene matches: 4. The V gene's germline CDR1 is MNHEY and CDR2 SMNVEV (reference sequence). CDR3 coding DNA: TGTGCCAGCAGTCCTACTAGCGGGAGGGCCAATGAGCAGTTCTTC. It specifies CASSPTSGRANEQFF.

This clone was recorded once. V and J are TRBV7-6 and TRBJ1-2; 11 bases are a match to TRBD1. Trimming removed 4 bases from V and 6 bases from J; junction bases left unmatched: 1. The CDR3 is 13 amino acids. Germline-derived CDR1 and CDR2 are SGHVS and FNYEAQ. The CDR3 DNA reads as TGTGCCAGCAGCTCGGGACAGGGGGATGGCTACACCTTC. Its translation is CASSSGQGDGYTF.

The rearrangement joins TRBV19 to TRBJ2-3; the D is unclear. CDR3 size: 12 residues. V was shortened by 7 bases and J by 2 bases, with 7 bases between the two germline ends. Germline loops: CDR1 LNHDA, CDR2 SQIVND (reference sequence). The CDR3 region is CASISDTDTQYF. The CDR3 DNA is TGTGCCAGTATTTCAGACACAGATACGCAGTATTTT.

The J gene is TRBJ1-2, the V gene TRBV7-2; tentative D call: TRBD1 (6 bases). This CDR3 spans 13 amino acids. Germline V gives CDR1 SGHTA, CDR2 FQGNSA. Trimming cost V 4 bases and J 10 bases, with 16 bases left between them. The CDR3 protein is CASSSGAREFYTF. DNA of the CDR3: TGTGCCAGCAGCTCAGGGGCCAGGGAGTTCTACACCTTC.

In this sample, this clone turned up once. The chain combines TRBV12-2 with TRBJ2-7; TRBD2, the table's D call, was not compared with the DNA. TRBV12-2 is designated a pseudogene. This CDR3 region has 15 residues. In DNA form, the CDR3 reads TGTGCAAGTCGCCTGACTAGCGGGAGCTCCTACGAGCAGTACTTC. Translation: CASRLTSGSSYEQYF.